The 5 T cell receptor beta chains presented below share a single source sample, sequenced in a study of shared clonotypes between healthy human individuals. The assay was immunoSEQ multiplex PCR, and TCRdb's table has in-frame clones only and misses some. The data show about 2.4 million clones, over 85% seen once. The sample consisted of naive CD4+ T cells from PBMCs. Described subset: CD45RA+ positively selected. These receptors originate from a man younger than 35 in good health. Some clones in this sample may be carry-over from other donors' samples.

V usage is TRBV7-8 and J usage is TRBJ2-7, with 13 nucleotides matching TRBD2. Germline V gives CDR1 SGHVS, CDR2 FQNEAQ. Trimming cost V 6 bases and J 2 bases; bases outside gene matches: 13. The CDR3 extends over 18 amino acids. The DNA for the CDR3 is TGTGCCAGCAGGTCGGGACTAGCGGGGTCCTCCACCCCCTACGAGCAGTACTTC. As protein: CASRSGLAGSSTPYEQYF. Full variable domain (outside the CDR3, taken from reference TRBV7-8 and TRBJ2-7): GAGVSQSPRYKVAKRGQDVALRCDPISGHVSLFWYQQALGQGPEFLTYFQNEAQLDKSGLPSDRFFAERPEGSVSTLKIQRTQQEDSAVYLCASRSGLAGSSTPYEQYFGPGTRLTVT.

V usage is TRBV28 and J usage is TRBJ2-7; no clear D. Between the trimmed V and J ends, which lost 6 bases and 4 bases, there was a span of 7 bases. The length of the CDR3 is 11 residues. CDR1 MDHEN and CDR2 SYDVKM come from the germline V gene. This CDR3 reads CASRVGYEQYF. The CDR3 nucleotides are TGTGCCAGCAGGGTGGGGTACGAGCAGTACTTC.

This rearrangement joins TRBV28 to TRBJ2-4, with 8 positions matching TRBD2. This CDR3 comprises 16 residues. The germline CDR1 and CDR2 sequences are MDHEN and SYDVKM. Trimming at V came to 4 bases and at J to 4 bases, leaving 9 bases not matched to a gene. For the CDR3, the DNA is TGTGCCAGCAGTTCCCCGGGACTAGAGGAGAAAAACATTCAGTACTTC. This sequence encodes CASSSPGLEEKNIQYF.

V and J are TRBV4-1 and TRBJ2-5; 11 nucleotides agree with TRBD1. V was clipped by 4 bases and J by 2 bases; unmatched bases: 12. The CDR3 totals 18 residues. The germline CDR1 and CDR2 sequences are MGHRA and YSYEKL. The DNA for the CDR3 is TGCGCCAGCAGCCTATCCGGACAGGGGGCGAGACCTCAAGAGACCCAGTACTTC. This gives the protein CASSLSGQGARPQETQYF.

This clone was detected once. The chain links TRBV4-2 to TRBJ2-1; 14 positions agree with TRBD2. V trimming: 4 bases; J trimming: 1 base; junction bases outside the gene matches: 3. Germline CDR1 reads LGHNA; CDR2 reads YNFKEQ. The CDR3 contains 17 residues. CDR3 coding DNA: TGTGCCAGCAGCCCCGGGACTAGCGGGAGTTCCTACAATGAGCAGTTCTTC. Translation: CASSPGTSGSSYNEQFF.